Listed below are T cell receptor beta chains from one sample, sequenced in a study of vaccination and CD4 T cells after COVID-19. These receptors have no identified antigens. MiXCR was run by TCRdb on the PCR reads, yielding one entry per CDR3 protein. Among 15,000 to 20,000 distinct CDR3 sequences listed, more than 65% were seen once. The sequenced sample consisted of CD4+ T cells from blood, cultured in vitro. These receptors originate from a human donor who had recovered from COVID-19. Each CDR3 is given with its conserved first and last residue. Each record gives: V gene, D gene, J gene, clone size, CDR3 DNA, CDR3 protein. A D gene is named only where the DNA matches it firmly. Expanded clones get a size class; other rows say once, few or many, or leave the size out.

>TRBV7-9|-|TRBJ1-3|-
TGTGCCAGCAGCTTATTGGGGACCTCCATATATTTT
CASSLLGTSIYF
>TRBV6-1|-|TRBJ2-6|few
TGTGCCAGCCTGAGTGATCGCTCTGGGGCCAACGTCCTGACTTTC
CASLSDRSGANVLTF
>TRBV20-1|-|TRBJ1-5|-
TGCAGTGTCAGGGGCGGGGGTGGTATTAGCAATCAGCCCCAGCATTTT
CSVRGGGGISNQPQHF
>TRBV12-3/TRBV12-4|-|TRBJ1-5|-
TGTGCCAGCAGTTTAGAGGTGGGGCCCCAGCATTTT
CASSLEVGPQHF
>TRBV14|-|TRBJ2-7|-
TGTGCCAGCAGCCAAGCCCCACCATACGAGCAGTACTTC
CASSQAPPYEQYF
>TRBV12-3/TRBV12-4|-|TRBJ1-5|-
TGTGCCAGCAGCCGGCCGGGGCTTAATAGCAATCAGCCCCAGCATTTT
CASSRPGLNSNQPQHF
>TRBV20-1|TRBD1|TRBJ1-5|-
TGCAGTGCTAGATTCCCAGGGGGTCCCCAGCATTTT
CSARFPGGPQHF
>TRBV20-1|-|TRBJ2-2|-
TGCAGTGCTAGAGATATTTGGGTATCAGGGGAGCTGTTTTTT
CSARDIWVSGELFF
>TRBV7-2|-|TRBJ2-3|-
TGTGCCAGCAGCCGGACCTACACAGATACGCAGTATTTT
CASSRTYTDTQYF
>TRBV20-1|-|TRBJ1-5|-
TGCAGTGCGACAACCCCGGGGGGCAATCAGCCCCAGCATTTT
CSATTPGGNQPQHF
>TRBV6-5|-|TRBJ1-5|-
TGTGCCAGCAGTTACTCCCAATATAGCAATCAGCCCCAGCATTTT
CASSYSQYSNQPQHF
>TRBV5-1|TRBD1|TRBJ1-2|-
TGCGCCAGCAGCTTTATAGGGGGCGGTAACTATGGCTACACCTTC
CASSFIGGGNYGYTF
>TRBV28|TRBD1|TRBJ2-5|once
TGTGCCACCGCTCCGGAAGGGGGCCTCCAAGAGACCCAGTACTTC
CATAPEGGLQETQYF
>TRBV19|TRBD1|TRBJ1-2|few
TGTGCCAGCAGAGACAGGGATGGCTACACCTTC
CASRDRDGYTF
>TRBV2|-|TRBJ1-1|few
TGTGCCAGCAGTGAACGGGCAGGGAGGACTGAAGCTTTCTTT
CASSERAGRTEAFF
>TRBV2|-|TRBJ1-1|-
TGTGCCAGCCTACGCCGAGGGCTGAACACTGAAGCTTTCTTT
CASLRRGLNTEAFF
>TRBV27|-|TRBJ1-5|few
TGTGCCAGCAGCCAAGGGGCACACAATCAGCCCCAGCATTTT
CASSQGAHNQPQHF
>TRBV6-1|-|TRBJ1-1|-
TGTGCCAGCAGTCCGCCCCCATGGGGGGGCCTGAACACTGAAGCTTTCTTT
CASSPPPWGGLNTEAFF
>TRBV7-2|-|TRBJ1-5|-
TGTGCCAGCAGCTTAGTGGGGTCCGGACAGCCCCAGCATTTT
CASSLVGSGQPQHF
>TRBV6-5|TRBD1|TRBJ1-1|-
TGTGCCAGCAGTTACAACAGGGGATTGACTGAAGCTTTCTTT
CASSYNRGLTEAFF
>TRBV20-1|TRBD1|TRBJ1-5|-
TGCAGTGCCACCCGACAGGGAAGCAATCAGCCCCAGCATTTT
CSATRQGSNQPQHF
>TRBV19|TRBD2|TRBJ2-7|-
TGTGCCAGTAGTCGGACTAGCGGGATTGGGGAGCAGTACTTC
CASSRTSGIGEQYF
>TRBV10-3|TRBD2|TRBJ2-3|-
TGTGCCATCAGTGGGACTAGCGGGGGCACAGATACGCAGTATTTT
CAISGTSGGTDTQYF
>TRBV2|-|TRBJ1-1|-
TGTGCCAGCAGTGAGTGGGTGAAGGGCACTGAAGCTTTCTTT
CASSEWVKGTEAFF
>TRBV20-1|-|TRBJ2-7|-
TGCAGTGCCCCTAGTCGGGAATACTCCTACGAGCAGTACTTC
CSAPSREYSYEQYF
>TRBV7-2|-|TRBJ1-5|-
TGTGCCAGCAGCCTCGGGGGGGGTGGGCAGCCCCAGCATTTT
CASSLGGGGQPQHF
>TRBV7-2|-|TRBJ1-5|-
TGTGCCAGCAGCGACTATTGGGGGGTAGATCAGCCCCAGCATTTT
CASSDYWGVDQPQHF
>TRBV5-1|-|TRBJ1-2|once
TGCGCCAGCAGCTTGGACAGGGATGGCTACACCTTC
CASSLDRDGYTF
>TRBV4-3|-|TRBJ2-5|once
TGCGCCAGCAGCCAAGGGGCAGAAGAGACCCAGTACTTC
CASSQGAEETQYF
>TRBV28|-|TRBJ1-2|-
TGTGCCAGCAGTTCGCTACAGCCTGGGGATGGCTACACCTTC
CASSSLQPGDGYTF
>TRBV7-9|-|TRBJ1-1|once
TGTGCCAGCAGCTTAGAGGGCAGGAGGAACACTGAAGCTTTCTTT
CASSLEGRRNTEAFF
>TRBV27|TRBD1|TRBJ1-1|few
TGTGCCAGCAGGTCGCAGGGGGCCATAAACACTGAAGCTTTCTTT
CASRSQGAINTEAFF
>TRBV7-3|TRBD1|TRBJ1-5|-
TGTGCCAGCAGCTTACTGACAGGGGGAGGGCAGCCCCAGCATTTT
CASSLLTGGGQPQHF
>TRBV20-1|-|TRBJ1-1|-
TGCAGTGCTAGAAAGGCAGGAGGAATGAACACTGAAGCTTTCTTT
CSARKAGGMNTEAFF
>TRBV7-9|-|TRBJ1-1|-
TGTGCCAGCGAGTTTGGGAACACTGAAGCTTTCTTT
CASEFGNTEAFF
>TRBV2|-|TRBJ1-5|few
TGTGCCAGCAGCGGCCCACGGCTGGGAGGAGATAGCAATCAGCCCCAGCATTTT
CASSGPRLGGDSNQPQHF
>TRBV7-9|-|TRBJ1-6|-
TGTGCCAGCAGCTTGGTTGGGGCGGGGAATTCACCCCTCCACTTT
CASSLVGAGNSPLHF
>TRBV30|-|TRBJ1-2|-
TGTGCCTGGAGTGGGCAGGGGTATGGCTACACCTTC
CAWSGQGYGYTF
>TRBV7-9|-|TRBJ2-7|-
TGTGCCAGCAGCTCTGACTACGAGCAGTACTTC
CASSSDYEQYF
>TRBV7-3|-|TRBJ2-5|-
TGTGCCAGCAGCGCGTTACTCAGCCAAGAGACCCAGTACTTC
CASSALLSQETQYF
>TRBV20-1|-|TRBJ2-7|once
TGCAGTGCTAGAGATGGGGGTAGTAGCCCCTCCTACGAGCAGTACTTC
CSARDGGSSPSYEQYF
>TRBV7-2|-|TRBJ1-1|-
TGTGCCAGCAGCTTACAGGCAGGAGGCACTGAAGCTTTCTTT
CASSLQAGGTEAFF
>TRBV7-9|-|TRBJ1-1|few
TGTGCCAGCAGCTTAACGCGGCAGGGTCCGGGTGAAGCTTTCTTT
CASSLTRQGPGEAFF
>TRBV12-3/TRBV12-4|TRBD1|TRBJ2-7|-
TGTGCCAGCAGTGGGGACAGGGGGTTCGACGAGCAGTACTTC
CASSGDRGFDEQYF
>TRBV6-1|TRBD2|TRBJ2-1|-
TGTGCCAGCAGTCTAGCGGGAGACTCCTACAATGAGCAGTTCTTC
CASSLAGDSYNEQFF